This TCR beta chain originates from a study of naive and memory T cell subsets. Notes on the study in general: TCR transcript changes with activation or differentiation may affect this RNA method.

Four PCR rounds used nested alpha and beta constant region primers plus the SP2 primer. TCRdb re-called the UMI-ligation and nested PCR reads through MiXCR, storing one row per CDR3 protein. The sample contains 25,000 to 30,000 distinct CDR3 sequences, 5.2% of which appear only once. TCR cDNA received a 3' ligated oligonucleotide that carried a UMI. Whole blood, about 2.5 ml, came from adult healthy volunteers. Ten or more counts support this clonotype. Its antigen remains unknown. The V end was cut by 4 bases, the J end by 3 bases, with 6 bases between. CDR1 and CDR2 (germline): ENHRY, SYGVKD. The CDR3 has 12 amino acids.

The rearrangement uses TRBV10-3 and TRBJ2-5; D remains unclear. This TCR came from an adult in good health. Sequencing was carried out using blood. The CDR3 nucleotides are TGTGCCATCAGTGGGACGGAAGAGACCCAGTACTTC. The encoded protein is CAISGTEETQYF.